Presented here are 9 T cell receptor beta chains from one specimen sequenced in a study of cytomegalovirus exposure and HLA in healthy donors. Data came from immunoSEQ multiplex PCR; TCRdb stores just in-frame clones and leaves some out. Seen here are 100,000 to 150,000 clones, about 90% observed once, and the top ten hold 1.9%. Specimen: PBMCs. These receptors all stem from a young woman in good health and CMV-seronegative.

The chain carries TRBV6-4 and TRBJ2-2; 7 positions match TRBD1. After removal of 8 bases from V and 6 bases from J, the junction contained 9 bases not matched to a gene. There are 14 residues in the CDR3. Germline CDR1 and CDR2: MRHNA and SNTAGT. CDR3 nucleotides: TGTGCCAGCTCTTCAGGGGGTGAGGCCGGGGAGCTGTTTTTT. It codes for CASSSGGEAGELFF.

This clone was counted a few times. The chain carries TRBV28 and TRBJ2-7; D possibly corresponds to TRBD1 (6 bases). The CDR3 has 13 residues. Germline loops: CDR1 MDHEN, CDR2 SYDVKM. Trimming stripped 6 bases from V and 3 bases from J, with 12 bases between. The CDR3 DNA is TGTGCCAGCAGCTATGAGGGGGACTACGAGCAGTACTTC. Protein sequence: CASSYEGDYEQYF.

The chain has TRBV6-1 and TRBJ1-2; D is unresolved. V was cut by 6 bases and J by 5 bases, with 19 bases left in between. This CDR3 has 15 amino acids. The germline gives CDR1 MNHNS, CDR2 SASEGT. The CDR3 here is CASSHDQLGFYGYTF. The CDR3 coding sequence is TGTGCCAGCAGCCACGACCAGCTAGGATTTTATGGCTACACCTTC.

CDR3 protein: CASSRQAYEQYF. The DNA for the CDR3 is TGTGCCAGCAGTAGACAGGCCTACGAGCAGTACTTC. The V and J genes are TRBV2 and TRBJ2-7, with D perhaps TRBD1 (6 bases). The CDR3 extends over 12 amino acids. Germline-derived CDR1 and CDR2 are SNHLY and FYNNEI. V was pared by 5 bases and J by 2 bases, with 7 bases between.

This chain connects TRBV10-3 to TRBJ2-2; perhaps TRBD1 as D (5 bases). Trimming left V 2 bases short and J 4 bases short, with 11 bases between. Germline V CDR1 and CDR2: ENHRY, SYGVKD. This CDR3 is built from 15 residues. The CDR3: CAISEQGTGTGELFF. Written as DNA, the CDR3 is TGTGCCATCAGTGAGCAGGGCACGGGCACCGGGGAGCTGTTTTTT.

The chain recombines TRBV9 with TRBJ2-2; D is undetermined. Germline V gene sequence: CDR1 SGDLS, CDR2 YYNGEE. The CDR3 is 16 amino acids. The germline V and J ends were trimmed by 0 bases and 3 bases, with 12 bases remaining between them. CDR3 in amino acids: CASSVALVGDTGELFF. The CDR3 DNA follows: TGTGCCAGCAGCGTAGCGCTAGTTGGTGACACCGGGGAGCTGTTTTTT.

The V call is TRBV4-3, the J call TRBJ2-7; a weak D match, TRBD2 (7 bases). V lost 4 bases and J lost 0, with 10 bases in between. This CDR3 region has 14 residues. CDR1 and CDR2 from the germline V gene are LGHNA and YSLEER. DNA for the CDR3: TGCGCCAGCAGCCGGGGAGGGGGCTCCTACGAGCAGTACTTC. Translation: CASSRGGGSYEQYF.

The chain uses TRBV30 and TRBJ1-1, with D maybe TRBD1 (5 bases). The CDR3 runs to 13 residues. The V gene's germline CDR1 is GTSNPN and CDR2 SVGIG (reference sequence). Trimming took off 0 bases at V and 1 base at J, with 6 bases between the two ends. This CDR3 is CAWSVGGNTEAFF. The CDR3 DNA reads TGTGCCTGGAGTGTCGGGGGGAACACTGAAGCTTTCTTT.

The chain uses TRBV6-5 and TRBJ2-1, with TRBD1 matching over 10 bases. CDR1 and CDR2 (germline): MNHEY, SVGAGI. The CDR3 loop spans 15 amino acids. V was pared by 5 bases and J by 5 bases, with 6 bases of the junction left unmatched. CDR3 amino acids: CASSGPGQGNNEQFF. DNA of the CDR3: TGTGCCAGCAGTGGGCCGGGACAGGGGAACAATGAGCAGTTCTTC.